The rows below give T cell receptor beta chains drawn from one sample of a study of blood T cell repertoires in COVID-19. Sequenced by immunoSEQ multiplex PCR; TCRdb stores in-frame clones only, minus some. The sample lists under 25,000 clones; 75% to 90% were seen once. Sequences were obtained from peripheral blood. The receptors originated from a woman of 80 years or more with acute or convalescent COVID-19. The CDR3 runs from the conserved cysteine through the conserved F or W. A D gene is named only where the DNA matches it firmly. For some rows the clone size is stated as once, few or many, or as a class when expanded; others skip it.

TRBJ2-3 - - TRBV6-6 TGTGCCAGCAGTTACGGTGGGACAACCACAGATACGCAGTATTTT CASSYGGTTTDTQYF
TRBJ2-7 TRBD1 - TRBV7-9 TGTGCCAGCAGCTTTCCCGGGACAGGGCTCTACGAGCAGTACTTC CASSFPGTGLYEQYF
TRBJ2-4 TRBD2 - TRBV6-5 TGTGCCAGCAGTTCCGGACTAGCCCTAACCAAAAACATTCAGTACTTC CASSSGLALTKNIQYF
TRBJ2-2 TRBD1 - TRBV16 TGTGCCAGCAGCCTAACAGGGGGCGACACCGGGGAGCTGTTTTTT CASSLTGGDTGELFF
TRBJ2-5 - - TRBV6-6 TGTGCCAGCAGTTACGGCGGAGAGACCCAGTACTTC CASSYGGETQYF
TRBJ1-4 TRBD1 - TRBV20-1 TGCAGTGCTGGTGGGACAGGGGATCGGAAACTGTTTTTT CSAGGTGDRKLFF
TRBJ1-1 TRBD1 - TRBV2 TGTGCCAGCAGTCTGATGACAGGGGATAACACTGAAGCTTTCTTT CASSLMTGDNTEAFF
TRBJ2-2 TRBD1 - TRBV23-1 TGCGCCAGCAGCGGACAGGGGTGGCCATACACCGGGGAGCTGTTTTTT CASSGQGWPYTGELFF
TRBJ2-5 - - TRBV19 TGTGCCAGTAGTATCGGTACGGGAGTACCAGAGACCCAGTACTTC CASSIGTGVPETQYF
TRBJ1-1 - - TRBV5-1 TGCGCCAGCAGCTTGTCTATGGGTTTCACGGGACACTTTAACACTGAAGCTTTCTTT CASSLSMGFTGHFNTEAFF
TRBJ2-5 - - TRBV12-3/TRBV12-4 TGTGCCAGCAGTTTGGGGACTCAAGAGACCCAGTACTTC CASSLGTQETQYF
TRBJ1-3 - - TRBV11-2 TGTGCCAGCAGCTTTGAGGGCAATAGAGGAAACACCATATATTTT CASSFEGNRGNTIYF
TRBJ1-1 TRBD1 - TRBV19 TGTGCCAGTAGCGGCCCTGGGACAGCGAACACTGAAGCTTTCTTT CASSGPGTANTEAFF
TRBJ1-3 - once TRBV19 TGTGCCAGTAGTATGTCCGGGTCTGGAAACACCATATATTTT CASSMSGSGNTIYF
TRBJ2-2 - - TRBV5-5 TGTGCCAGCAGCTCGAGTGCGAAGCGGGCGAACACCGGGGAGCTGTTTTTT CASSSSAKRANTGELFF
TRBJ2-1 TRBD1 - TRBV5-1 TGCGCCAGCAGCTTGCAACAGGGGTACAATGAGCAGTTCTTC CASSLQQGYNEQFF
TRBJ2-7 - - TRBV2 TGTGCCAGCAGTCCCGACTCGCTGTTCTACGAGCAGTACTTC CASSPDSLFYEQYF
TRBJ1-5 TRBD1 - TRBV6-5 TGTGCCAGCAGCTCAGGACAGGGATACAATCAGCCCCAGCATTTT CASSSGQGYNQPQHF
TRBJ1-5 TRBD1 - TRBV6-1 TGTGCCAGCAGTGAAAAAAGCCGACAGGGGTATCAGCCCCAGCATTTT CASSEKSRQGYQPQHF
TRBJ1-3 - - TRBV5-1 TGCGCCAGCAGCTTGGGACAAGTCTCTGGAAACACCATATATTTT CASSLGQVSGNTIYF
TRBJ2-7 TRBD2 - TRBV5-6 TGTGCCAGCAGTCGCGGGGGGGCTTCCTACGAGCAGTACTTC CASSRGGASYEQYF
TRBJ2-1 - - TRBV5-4 TGTGCCAGCAGCCTAGGACAGTACAATGAGCAGTTCTTC CASSLGQYNEQFF
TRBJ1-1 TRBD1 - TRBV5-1 TGCGCCAGCAGCTTAGGGACAGGCCGGAACACTGAAGCTTTCTTT CASSLGTGRNTEAFF
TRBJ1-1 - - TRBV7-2 TGTGCCAGCAGCTTAGATAGCTCTAGGTGGACTGAAGCTTTCTTT CASSLDSSRWTEAFF
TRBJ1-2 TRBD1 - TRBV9 TGTGCCAGCAGCGGTGGGACAGGGTCGAGGAATAACTATGGCTACACCTTC CASSGGTGSRNNYGYTF
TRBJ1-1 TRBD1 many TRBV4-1 TGCGCCAGCGGACTCGACAGGGGCACTGAAGCTTTCTTT CASGLDRGTEAFF
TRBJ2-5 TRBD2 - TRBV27 TGTGCCAGCGGACTAGCGGGGGCGATGTACCAAGAGACCCAGTACTTC CASGLAGAMYQETQYF
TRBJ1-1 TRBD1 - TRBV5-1 TGCGCCAGCAGCTTGGGGGACAGGGACACTGAAGCTTTCTTT CASSLGDRDTEAFF
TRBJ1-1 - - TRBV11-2 TGTGCCAGCAGCTATAACGGGGGGAACACTGAAGCTTTCTTT CASSYNGGNTEAFF
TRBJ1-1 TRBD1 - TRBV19 TGTGCCAGTGAAAGGACAGGGGGCGTTGGTGCTGAAGCTTTCTTT CASERTGGVGAEAFF
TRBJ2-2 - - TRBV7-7 TGTGCTAGCAGCTTAGGGCAGGAACGGTCCGGGGAGCTGTTTTTT CASSLGQERSGELFF